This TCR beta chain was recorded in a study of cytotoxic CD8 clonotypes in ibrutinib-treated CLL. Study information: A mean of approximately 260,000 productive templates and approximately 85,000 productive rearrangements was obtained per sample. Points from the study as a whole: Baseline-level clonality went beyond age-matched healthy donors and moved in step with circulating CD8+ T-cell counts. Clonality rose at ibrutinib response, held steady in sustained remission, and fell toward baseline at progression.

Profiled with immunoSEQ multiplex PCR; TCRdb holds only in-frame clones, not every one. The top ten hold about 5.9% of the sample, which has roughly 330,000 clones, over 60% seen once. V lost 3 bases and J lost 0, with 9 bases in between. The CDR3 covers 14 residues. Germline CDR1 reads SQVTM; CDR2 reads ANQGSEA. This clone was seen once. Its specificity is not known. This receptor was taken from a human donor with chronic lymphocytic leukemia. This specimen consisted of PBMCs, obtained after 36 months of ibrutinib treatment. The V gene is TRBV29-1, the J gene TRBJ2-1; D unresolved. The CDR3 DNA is TGCAGCGTTGAGCCCAGACTCTCCTACAATGAGCAGTTCTTC. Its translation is CSVEPRLSYNEQFF.